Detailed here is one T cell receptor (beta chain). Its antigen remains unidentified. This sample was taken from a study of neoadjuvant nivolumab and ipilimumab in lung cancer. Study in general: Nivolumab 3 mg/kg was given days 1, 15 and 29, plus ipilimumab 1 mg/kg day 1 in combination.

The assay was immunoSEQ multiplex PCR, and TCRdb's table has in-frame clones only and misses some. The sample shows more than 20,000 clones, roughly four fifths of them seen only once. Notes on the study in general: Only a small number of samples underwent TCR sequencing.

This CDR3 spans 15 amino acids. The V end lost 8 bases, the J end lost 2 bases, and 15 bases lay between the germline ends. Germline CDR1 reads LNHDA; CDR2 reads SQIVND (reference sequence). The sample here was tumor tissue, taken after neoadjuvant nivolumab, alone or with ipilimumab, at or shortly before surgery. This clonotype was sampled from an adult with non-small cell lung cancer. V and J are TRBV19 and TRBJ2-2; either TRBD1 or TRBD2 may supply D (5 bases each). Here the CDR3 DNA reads TGTGCCAGTGGACATAGGCTAGCCAACACCGGGGAGCTGTTTTTT. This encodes CASGHRLANTGELFF. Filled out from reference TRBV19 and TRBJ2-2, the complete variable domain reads DGGITQSPKYLFRKEGQNVTLSCEQNLNHDAMYWYRQDPGQGLRLIYYSQIVNDFQKGDIAEGYSVSREKKESFPLTVTSAQKNPTAFYLCASGHRLANTGELFFGEGSRLTVL.